This TCR beta chain was found in a study of technical replicates of blood from four donors (dated by TCRdb to about 2017). Inclusive of the bounding cysteine and phenylalanine, the CDR3 is 15 residues long. CDR3 DNA is the only sequence kept; it has 45 bases, read in frame from the first base. Reading the germline V gene gives CDR1 MNHEY and CDR2 SVGAGI. Trimming takes 5 bases off V and 4 bases off J; junction bases not matched to a gene: 6. In the case of this clone: Its antigen is not yet known. Nothing much larger sits one base from this clone, and base qualities are not available.

Library preparation was by the immunoSEQ multiplex PCR assay. Drawn from immuneACCESS, this table holds only the in-frame rearrangements with V and J called that TCRdb kept. Clones are partly lost; checked studies trace under half to an unresolved V gene and leave the rest unexplained. The sample records about 62,000 clones, approximately 89% of which are singletons. The ten top clones hold about 5.2% of the sample. In this chain, TRBV6-5 is recombined with TRBJ2-7, with TRBD2 identical over 12 junction bases. The sequence was obtained from a human donor in good health. Some clones in this sample may be carry-over from other donors' samples. The specimen sequenced was PBMCs. The CDR3 region: CASSTLAGGPYEQYF. The DNA reads as follows: TGTGCCAGCAGTACCCTAGCGGGAGGGCCTTACGAGCAGTACTTC.